The 12 T cell receptor beta chains below all came from one sample that was sequenced in a study of CD8 T cells in Susac syndrome. The RNA, about 0.5 to 1 ug, was put through reverse transcription using random hexamers. TCRdb re-called the immunoSEQ multiplex PCR reads through MiXCR, storing one row per CDR3 protein. The repertoire holds approximately 210,000 distinct CDR3 sequences, with 94% as singletons. Material: CD4+ T cells from PBMCs. All receptors come from a human donor with Susac syndrome.

The chain couples TRBV28 to TRBJ2-7, with D maybe TRBD2 (5 bases). V was cut by 5 bases and J by 0 bases, with 14 bases left in between. The CDR3 length is 15 residues. Germline CDR1 MDHEN, CDR2 SYDVKM. The CDR3 nucleotides read TGTGCCAGCAGTCCCCCGACGGACTTCTCCTACGAGCAGTACTTC. Its translation: CASSPPTDFSYEQYF.

V usage is TRBV6-5 and J usage is TRBJ1-2; 7 bases match TRBD1. Germline-derived CDR1 and CDR2 are MNHEY and SVGAGI. Germline trimming cut 1 base from V and 8 bases from J; bases unmatched to any gene: 7. The CDR3 contains 14 residues. The CDR3 sequence: CASSYLEGAGGYTF. The CDR3, as DNA: TGTGCCAGCAGTTACTTAGAGGGGGCGGGAGGCTACACCTTC.

The gene calls are TRBV6-5 and TRBJ1-4; D call uncertain. Germline CDR1 MNHEY, CDR2 SVGAGI. The CDR3 runs to 15 residues. V dropped 6 bases and J dropped 8 bases, with 19 bases sitting between them. CDR3 residues: CASRPTSRPHEKLFF. CDR3 in DNA: TGTGCCAGCAGGCCAACGAGCCGGCCACACGAAAAACTGTTTTTT.

This chain links TRBV20-1 with TRBJ1-6, with 7 bases matching TRBD1. The CDR3 runs 15 residues. The V gene end was trimmed by 0 bases and the J gene end by 16 bases; junction bases not matched to a gene: 15. The germline V gene encodes CDR1 DFQATT and CDR2 SNEGSKA (reference sequence). The CDR3 sequence: CSARDHRDSPLKLHF. The CDR3 nucleotides read TGCAGTGCTAGAGACCACCGGGACAGCCCCCTTAAGCTCCACTTT.

V gene TRBV3-1 combines with J gene TRBJ2-1, with D possibly matching TRBD1 (7 bases). This CDR3 region has 15 residues. V was shortened by 8 bases and J by 0 bases, with 14 bases between the two germline ends. CDR1 is LGHDT, CDR2 YNNKEL, per germline (reference sequence). The CDR3 DNA follows: TGTGCCAGCGGGGCGGGACAGAGCTCCTACAATGAGCAGTTCTTC. Translated: CASGAGQSSYNEQFF.

The chain is built from TRBV20-1 and TRBJ1-4; D is ambiguous. V dropped 0 bases and J dropped 0 bases, with 11 bases sitting between them. CDR1 and CDR2 (germline): DFQATT, SNEGSKA (reference sequence). The CDR3 is 16 amino acids. The CDR3 region is CSARESGYATNEKLFF. CDR3 coding DNA: TGCAGTGCTAGAGAGTCGGGTTATGCAACTAATGAAAAACTGTTTTTT.

The sample holds a few counts of this clonotype. The J gene is TRBJ2-7, the V gene TRBV12-3 or TRBV12-4; 12 bases agree with TRBD1. The CDR3 has 15 amino acids. With V trimmed by 6 bases and J by 4 bases, 7 bases remained unmatched. The CDR3, as DNA: TGTGCCAGCAGCCTTTCGGGACAGGGGGCGTACGAGCAGTACTTC. This codes for CASSLSGQGAYEQYF.

The rearrangement uses TRBV3-1 and TRBJ2-3; no clear D. CDR1 is LGHDT and CDR2 is YNNKEL in the germline V gene (reference sequence). Deletions cut 3 bases from V and 1 base from J, with 2 bases between. The CDR3 consists of 12 residues. The CDR3 is CASSHRTDTQYF. The CDR3, as DNA: TGTGCCAGCAGCCACCGCACAGATACGCAGTATTTT.

The V gene is TRBV4-3, the J gene TRBJ1-5; tentatively, D is TRBD1 (6 bases). Trimming took 5 bases from V and 7 from J, leaving 18 bases between them. The CDR3 is made up of 15 amino acids. Germline values: CDR1 LGHNA, CDR2 YSLEER. The CDR3 loop reads CASSGTNREQQPQHF. The CDR3 DNA reads as TGCGCCAGCAGCGGAACGAACAGGGAACAACAGCCCCAGCATTTT.

The gene calls are TRBV30 and TRBJ2-3, with 9 positions matching TRBD1. CDR3 length: 14 residues. V gave up 1 base and J gave up 6 bases; unmatched junction bases: 5. Germline V gene sequence: CDR1 GTSNPN, CDR2 SVGIG (reference sequence). The DNA for the CDR3 is TGTGCCTGGAGTGACAGGGGGCTGAGGGATACGCAGTATTTT. It translates to CAWSDRGLRDTQYF.

V is TRBV29-1 and J is TRBJ1-1; no firm D call. V lost 7 bases to trimming and J lost 0 bases, with 9 bases between them. Germline V gene lookup returns CDR1 SQVTM and CDR2 ANQGSEA. The CDR3 is made up of 12 amino acids. In DNA form, the CDR3 reads TGCAGCGCAAACGGGGTGAACACTGAAGCTTTCTTT. As protein: CSANGVNTEAFF.

This sequence joins TRBV4-1 and TRBJ1-6; 7 bases are a match to TRBD1. Germline values: CDR1 MGHRA, CDR2 YSYEKL. The CDR3 length is 15 residues. V lost 4 bases, J lost 4 bases, and 4 bases stayed unmatched. CDR3 DNA sequence: TGCGCCAGCAGCCTGGGACAGAATTATAATTCACCCCTCCACTTT. Translation gives CASSLGQNYNSPLHF.